The present TCR beta chain was sequenced within a study of blood T cell repertoires in COVID-19. Study-wide context: The United States, Italy and Spain were the sources of the acute and convalescent COVID-19 samples. PBMCs, B-cell-depleted T cells, or T cells provided the cDNA or gDNA that made up the material.

The germline V gene encodes CDR1 KGHSH and CDR2 LQKENI. The CDR3 totals 14 residues. Trimming took 8 bases from V and 3 from J, leaving 14 bases between them. In the source study's methods: Researchers report that nucleated cell counts were estimated from reference gene primer amplification. The protocol was immunoSEQ multiplex PCR, while the TCRdb copy is restricted to in-frame clones and leaves out a portion. D and trimming were read from the DNA, whereas the V and J calls and clone size are those reported in that table. This table has approximately 300,000 clones, roughly 88% appearing once. The clonotype was recovered from a woman between 50 and 59 years old with acute or convalescent COVID-19. The sequenced sample consisted of peripheral blood. The chain joins TRBV18 to TRBJ2-1; weak D call: TRBD1 (6 bases). The CDR3 loop reads CASVSTGIYNEQFF. The CDR3 nucleotides read TGTGCCAGCGTTTCTACAGGGATCTACAATGAGCAGTTCTTC.